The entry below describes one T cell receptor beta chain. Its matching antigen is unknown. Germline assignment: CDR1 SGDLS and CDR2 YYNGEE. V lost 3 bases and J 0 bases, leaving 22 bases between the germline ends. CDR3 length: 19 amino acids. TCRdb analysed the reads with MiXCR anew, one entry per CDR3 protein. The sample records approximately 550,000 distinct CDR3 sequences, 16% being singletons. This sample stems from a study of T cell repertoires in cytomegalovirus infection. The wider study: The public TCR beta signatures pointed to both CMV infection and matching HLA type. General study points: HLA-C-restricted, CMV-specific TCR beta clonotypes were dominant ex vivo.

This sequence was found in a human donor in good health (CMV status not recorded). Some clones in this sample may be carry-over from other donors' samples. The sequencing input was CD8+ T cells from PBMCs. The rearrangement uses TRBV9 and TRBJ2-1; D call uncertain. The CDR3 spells CASSARAPKTLSSYNEQFF. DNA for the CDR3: TGTGCCAGCAGCGCAAGAGCTCCCAAGACCTTAAGCTCCTACAATGAGCAGTTCTTC.